This TCR beta chain is drawn from a study of shared clonotypes between healthy human individuals. Notes on the study in general: Blood was the sole source, and tissue repertoires probably differ.

Donors, healthy HIV-negative adults, lacked recent acute infections or vaccinations. Every subset had its genomic DNA shared out evenly among several immunoSEQ plates. Template for every sorted-subset replicate PCR totaled roughly 200 ng DNA, roughly 30,000 T cell genomes. Some clones are missing from TCRdb's copy, which holds only in-frame ones; the method was immunoSEQ multiplex PCR. Of nearly 1,000,000 clones listed, approximately 80% are singletons. Concerning this clone: Antigen: not known.

CDR1 is SEHNR, CDR2 FQNEAQ, per germline (reference sequence). V dropped 3 bases and J dropped 4; count of bases not matched to a gene: 5. The CDR3 runs 14 residues. The V gene is TRBV7-9, the J gene TRBJ1-2; TRBD1 matches at 7 bases. The material sequenced was memory CD4+ T cells sorted from blood. Subset reported: CD45RA-negative fraction. The sequence was collected from a man aged 18 to 29 in good health. The CDR3, as DNA: TGTGCCAGCAGCTTCCTACAGGGGTCCTATGGCTACACCTTC. Translation: CASSFLQGSYGYTF.